The rows below give T cell receptor beta chains drawn from one sample of a study of neurological immune-mediated disorders. One entry per CDR3 protein results from TCRdb running MiXCR on the 5' RACE reads. Of roughly 18,000 distinct CDR3 sequences listed, less than 15% were seen once; the top ten hold approximately 7.8%. The sequencing sample was made of CD4+ T cells from blood. These receptors were collected from a woman aged 55-70 years with HTLV-1-associated myelopathy (HAM/TSP). CDR3s include the opening cysteine and the closing phenylalanine or tryptophan. D genes are given only for firm matches. Rows may omit the clone size; those that give it use once, few, many or a size class.

CDR3aa	CDR3nt	d_gene	abundance	v_gene	j_gene
CASSLLAGIETQYF	TGTGCCAGCAGCTTACTAGCGGGGATTGAGACCCAGTACTTC	TRBD2	once	TRBV7-8	TRBJ2-5
CASSLGVTEAFF	TGCGCCAGCAGCTTGGGAGTCACTGAAGCTTTCTTT	.	many	TRBV5-1	TRBJ1-1
CASSSRDSPSNTGELFF	TGCGCCAGCAGCTCCAGGGACTCTCCTTCGAACACCGGGGAGCTGTTTTTT	.	many	TRBV5-1	TRBJ2-2
CASSLSFLGRGTGNTIYF	TGTGCCAGCAGTTTATCCTTCCTAGGCAGGGGCACAGGAAACACCATATATTTT	.	many	TRBV28	TRBJ1-3
CSARVSYNEQFF	TGCAGCGCCCGGGTGAGCTACAATGAGCAGTTCTTC	.	many	TRBV29-1	TRBJ2-1
CASSEGQSYTQYF	TGTGCCAGCAGTGAAGGCCAATCCTATACGCAGTATTTT	.	many	TRBV2	TRBJ2-3
CAISHPDTLIYGYTF	TGTGCCATCAGCCACCCCGACACTCTAATCTATGGCTACACCTTC	.	many	TRBV10-3	TRBJ1-2
CASSYRFRGTNQPQHF	TGTGCCAGCAGTTACCGTTTCAGGGGTACCAATCAGCCCCAGCATTTT	.	many	TRBV6-2/TRBV6-3	TRBJ1-5
CASSLGPFFAGKNIQYF	TGTGCCAGCAGTTTGGGCCCCTTCTTCGCAGGCAAAAACATTCAGTACTTC	.	many	TRBV27	TRBJ2-4
CASSLEGVSNQPQHF	TGCGCCAGCAGCTTGGAAGGTGTCAGCAATCAGCCCCAGCATTTT	.	many	TRBV5-1	TRBJ1-5
CSAMGVSPGETQYF	TGCAGTGCTATGGGGGTGTCCCCGGGGGAGACCCAGTACTTC	.	.	TRBV20-1	TRBJ2-5
CASSLVGENTEAFF	TGCGCCAGCAGCTTGGTCGGGGAAAACACTGAAGCTTTCTTT	.	many	TRBV5-1	TRBJ1-1
CASSLWDRDLYEQYF	TGTGCCAGCAGCTTGTGGGACAGGGACCTCTACGAGCAGTACTTC	TRBD1	many	TRBV5-6	TRBJ2-7
CASSRDSYGYTF	TGTGCCAGCAGCCGGGACAGCTATGGCTACACCTTC	TRBD1	many	TRBV14	TRBJ1-2
CASSLGHGQLTEAFF	TGTGCCAGCAGCTTAGGGCACGGACAGCTCACTGAAGCTTTCTTT	.	many	TRBV7-9	TRBJ1-1
CSVGTDLNTEAFF	TGCAGTGTTGGGACGGACCTGAACACTGAAGCTTTCTTT	.	medium-sized	TRBV20-1	TRBJ1-1
CASSSSMVRANVLTF	TGTGCCAGCAGCTCGTCCATGGTCCGGGCCAACGTCCTGACTTTC	.	many	TRBV3-1	TRBJ2-6
CASSVMILGEQFF	TGTGCCAGCAGCGTAATGATACTCGGGGAGCAGTTCTTC	.	many	TRBV9	TRBJ2-1
CASSNTDTQYF	TGTGCCAGCAGCAACACAGATACGCAGTATTTT	.	many	TRBV6-2/TRBV6-3	TRBJ2-3
CASRDWKQETQYF	TGTGCCAGCAGAGACTGGAAACAAGAGACCCAGTACTTC	.	many	TRBV28	TRBJ2-5
CSARGQAGTGELFF	TGCAGTGCTAGAGGCCAGGCTGGGACCGGGGAGCTGTTTTTT	.	medium-sized	TRBV20-1	TRBJ2-2
CASSLSRNQPQHF	TGTGCCAGCAGTTTAAGCAGGAATCAGCCCCAGCATTTT	.	many	TRBV12-3/TRBV12-4	TRBJ1-5
CASSSNRVGAKKIQYF	TGTGCCAGCAGCTCCAACAGGGTTGGAGCCAAAAAAATTCAGTACTTC	.	.	TRBV7-8	TRBJ2-4
CSAGGQQRETQYF	TGCAGTGCCGGGGGACAGCAGCGGGAGACCCAGTACTTC	.	.	TRBV20-1	TRBJ2-5
CASSLRGTVGSGNTIYF	TGTGCCAGCAGCTTAAGGGGGACAGTCGGCTCTGGAAACACCATATATTTT	TRBD1	medium-sized	TRBV11-2	TRBJ1-3
CSVFAGTGDVHEQYF	TGCAGCGTTTTCGCCGGGACAGGGGACGTCCACGAGCAGTACTTC	TRBD1	.	TRBV29-1	TRBJ2-7
CATSDRQGFNTDTQYF	TGTGCCACCAGTGATCGCCAGGGCTTTAACACAGATACGCAGTATTTT	.	many	TRBV24-1	TRBJ2-3
CASTLKKGGYTF	TGTGCCAGCACTTTGAAGAAGGGGGGCTACACCTTC	.	many	TRBV5-6	TRBJ1-2
CSVVNVNTEAFF	TGCAGCGTTGTAAACGTGAACACTGAAGCTTTCTTT	.	many	TRBV29-1	TRBJ1-1
CASSYSNQGGQYF	TGTGCCAGCAGTTACTCGAATCAGGGGGGGCAGTATTTT	.	medium-sized	TRBV6-5	TRBJ2-3
CSASEDPGQPQHF	TGCAGTGCTAGCGAGGATCCCGGGCAGCCCCAGCATTTT	.	medium-sized	TRBV20-1	TRBJ1-5
CASSQFAGSSYNEQFF	TGTGCCAGCAGCCAATTTGCGGGAAGCTCCTACAATGAGCAGTTCTTC	.	many	TRBV3-1	TRBJ2-1
CASSQDRGTGGSNEQYF	TGCGCCAGCAGCCAAGATCGGGGGACAGGGGGCTCCAACGAGCAGTACTTC	TRBD1	many	TRBV4-3	TRBJ2-7
CASSDMDRYQPQHF	TGCGCCAGCAGTGACATGGACAGATATCAGCCCCAGCATTTT	.	many	TRBV10-2	TRBJ1-5
CSARPSRRQETQYF	TGCAGTGCTAGACCCTCCCGGCGTCAAGAGACCCAGTACTTC	.	many	TRBV20-1	TRBJ2-5
CASSASDRGGYEQYF	TGTGCCAGCAGTGCATCGGACAGGGGAGGCTACGAGCAGTACTTC	TRBD1	.	TRBV6-1	TRBJ2-7
CASSLDVGNTIYF	TGCGCCAGCAGCTTGGACGTAGGAAACACCATATATTTT	.	medium-sized	TRBV5-1	TRBJ1-3
CASSQRIYGYTF	TGTGCCAGCAGCCAACGCATCTATGGCTACACCTTC	.	medium-sized	TRBV14	TRBJ1-2
CSARDTSRSVNQPQHF	TGCAGTGCTAGAGATACCTCCAGGTCGGTCAATCAGCCCCAGCATTTT	.	many	TRBV20-1	TRBJ1-5
CASSLRRGQGDGYTF	TGTGCCAGCAGCTTGAGGAGGGGACAGGGGGATGGCTACACCTTC	TRBD1	medium-sized	TRBV7-2	TRBJ1-2
CSARDKAGYNEQFF	TGCAGTGCTAGAGATAAAGCGGGGTACAATGAGCAGTTCTTC	TRBD2	many	TRBV20-1	TRBJ2-1
CASSPSGGRDEQFF	TGTGCCAGCTCACCGTCCGGGGGGCGGGATGAGCAGTTCTTC	.	many	TRBV18	TRBJ2-1
CASRQGQGARQPQHF	TGTGCCAGCAGGCAGGGACAGGGGGCGAGGCAGCCCCAGCATTTT	TRBD1	many	TRBV7-8	TRBJ1-5
CASSLRLFGTGEDEQFF	TGTGCCAGCAGCTTACGGCTGTTCGGGACAGGGGAGGATGAGCAGTTCTTC	TRBD1	many	TRBV7-2	TRBJ2-1
CASSPAGQGITGANVLTF	TGTGCCAGCTCACCTGCTGGACAGGGGATAACTGGGGCCAACGTCCTGACTTTC	TRBD1	medium-sized	TRBV18	TRBJ2-6
CASSPGQGETQYF	TGTGCCAGCTCACCGGGACAGGGAGAGACCCAGTACTTC	TRBD1	many	TRBV18	TRBJ2-5
CASSLRLAGSYNEQFF	TGCGCCAGCAGCTTGAGACTAGCGGGATCCTACAATGAGCAGTTCTTC	TRBD2	many	TRBV5-1	TRBJ2-1
CASGPSTNTEAFF	TGTGCCAGCGGTCCCAGTACGAACACTGAAGCTTTCTTT	.	many	TRBV11-2	TRBJ1-1
CASFGTGAENEQFF	TGCGCCAGCTTCGGGACAGGGGCTGAGAATGAGCAGTTCTTC	TRBD1	many	TRBV5-1	TRBJ2-1
CASSQGTTLRTPHGYTF	TGCGCCAGCAGCCAAGGAACAACGCTAAGGACACCCCATGGCTACACCTTC	.	.	TRBV4-1	TRBJ1-2
CASSLDGSAYGYTF	TGTGCCAGCAGCTTAGATGGTTCTGCCTATGGCTACACCTTC	.	many	TRBV7-9	TRBJ1-2